This entry lists 2 T cell receptor beta chains sequenced from one sample in a study of shared clonotypes between healthy human individuals (TCRdb year 2020). The library was generated by the immunoSEQ multiplex PCR assay. In TCRdb, the immuneACCESS table is reduced to in-frame sequences with V and J assigned. These tables do not hold every clone; where another copy was compared, an unresolved V gene accounts for under half, and the others remain unexplained. The sample includes hundreds of thousands of clones, with 80% to 95% observed a single time. The top ten clones comprise approximately 25% of the sample. CD8 naive samples were CD45RO-negative cells positively selected for CCR7, giving a CD45RA+CCR7+ population that excluded TemRA cells. Material for sequencing was naive CD8+ T cells sorted from blood. This sample's cell subset or site label indicates: CD45RA+CCR7+. The receptors were gathered from a man aged 25-40 years in good health.

The V call is TRBV6-1, the J call TRBJ2-7, with D maybe TRBD1 (6 bases). Germline CDR1 reads MNHNS; CDR2 reads SASEGT. The CDR3 spans 14 residues. Trimming took off 6 bases at V and 3 bases at J, with 15 bases between the two ends. For the CDR3, the DNA is TGTGCCAGCAGGGACGTGGGCAGGGGCTACGAGCAGTACTTC. Amino acids: CASRDVGRGYEQYF.

The genes are TRBV5-5 and TRBJ2-6; D call uncertain. This CDR3 is 15 amino acids long. Trimming pared 3 bases from V and 0 bases from J, leaving 7 bases between. Germline loops: CDR1 SGHKS, CDR2 YYEKEE (reference sequence). CDR3 nucleotides: TGTGCCAGCAGCTCCCGAGACTCTGGGGCCAACGTCCTGACTTTC. Protein sequence: CASSSRDSGANVLTF.